This TCR beta chain came from a study of early stage breast cancer tumors. Repertoires were generated with immunoSEQ multiplex PCR, while TCRdb's copy carries only in-frame clones and drops some. This sample carries 8,500 to 10,000 clones, roughly 79% of them seen once, and the ten largest clones take 8.8%. This sequence was found in a person aged 40-50 years with breast cancer. Sequenced sample: normal breast tissue next to the tumor.

CDR3 loop: CASKGGTNEKLFF. The CDR3 DNA is TGTGCCAGCAAGGGGGGGACTAATGAAAAACTGTTTTTT. The chain employs TRBV6-1 and TRBJ1-4; D is perhaps TRBD1 (6 bases). Deletions cut 7 bases from V and 2 bases from J, with 8 bases between. Per germline, CDR1 MNHNS and CDR2 SASEGT. The CDR3 spans 13 residues.